Below, 27 T cell receptor beta chains from the same sample are listed, as sequenced in a study of shared clonotypes between healthy human individuals. Repertoires were generated with immunoSEQ multiplex PCR, while TCRdb's copy carries only in-frame clones and drops some. In the table there are some 2.3 million clones, more than 85% of which are singletons. Sample: naive CD4+ T cells from PBMCs. As for subset: CD45RA+ positively selected. The receptor source for this set is a man between 18 and 35 years old in good health. Some clones in this sample may be carry-over from other donors' samples.

Concerning this clone: The same CDR3 arises from other DNA sequences in this sample as well. This chain links TRBV18 with TRBJ2-7; TRBD1 or TRBD2 may be the D gene (5 bases each). CDR1 and CDR2 from the germline V gene are KGHSH and LQKENI. This CDR3 comprises 14 residues. Between the trimmed V and J ends, which lost 3 bases and 0 bases, there was a span of 9 bases. The CDR3 nucleotides read TGTGCCAGCTCACCCCGGGGCAACTCCTACGAGCAGTACTTC. It translates to CASSPRGNSYEQYF.

The genes are TRBV19 and TRBJ1-2, with D unclear. This CDR3 spans 15 amino acids. Trimming shortened V by 5 bases and J by 0 bases, and 13 bases separated the two germline ends. Germline V CDR1 and CDR2: LNHDA, SQIVND (reference sequence). For the CDR3, the DNA is TGTGCCAGTAGTCCTACCCTCGTAACTAACTATGGCTACACCTTC. This gives the protein CASSPTLVTNYGYTF.

The chain couples TRBV6-1 to TRBJ2-3; D is ambiguous. Trimming pared 6 bases from V and 1 base from J, leaving 11 bases between. From germline, CDR1 is MNHNS and CDR2 SASEGT. CDR3 size: 14 residues. As DNA, the CDR3 is TGTGCCAGCAGACCGACCCTGGGCACAGATACGCAGTATTTT. Translation gives CASRPTLGTDTQYF.

The gene calls are TRBV7-8 and TRBJ2-7; the D gene is possibly TRBD1 (7 bases). This CDR3 comprises 14 residues. Germline CDR1 and CDR2: SGHVS and FQNEAQ. Trimming removed 6 bases at V and 4 bases at J, with 16 bases between. The CDR3 DNA reads as TGTGCCAGCAGGGCAGGGGGGTTACTATACGAGCAGTACTTC. Its protein product is CASRAGGLLYEQYF.

The chain combines TRBV30 with TRBJ2-1; 7 positions match TRBD1. The J segment lost 1 base and the V segment lost 4 bases, leaving 10 bases of the junction unmatched. CDR3 length: 16 residues. Germline V CDR1 and CDR2: GTSNPN, SVGIG (reference sequence). As DNA, the CDR3 is TGTGCCTGGAATCCGGGACAGCCTAGTTCCTACAATGAGCAGTTCTTC. It translates to CAWNPGQPSSYNEQFF.

This chain uses TRBV7-3 with TRBJ2-3, with D tentatively TRBD1 (8 bases). Germline V gives CDR1 SGHTA, CDR2 FQGTGA. There are 16 residues in the CDR3. Trimming removed 4 bases at V and 6 bases at J, with 20 bases between. The CDR3 spells CASSYPGQGGEDTQYF. Here the CDR3 DNA reads TGTGCCAGCAGCTACCCCGGACAGGGAGGGGAGGATACGCAGTATTTT.

With regard to this clone: Other nucleotide sequences in the sample specify the same CDR3. The V and J genes are TRBV28 and TRBJ1-1; D remains ambiguous. The CDR3 has 12 amino acids. The V end was cut by 7 bases, the J end by 1 base, with 7 bases between. Per germline, CDR1 MDHEN and CDR2 SYDVKM. The CDR3 DNA sequence: TGTGCCAGCACGGGTAGGAACACTGAAGCTTTCTTT. It encodes CASTGRNTEAFF.

This rearrangement joins TRBV20-1 to TRBJ2-3; D ambiguous. The V gene lost 6 bases and the J gene lost 2 bases, with 6 bases spanning the gap. The CDR3 spans 11 residues. CDR1 is DFQATT and CDR2 is SNEGSKA in the germline V gene (reference sequence). CDR3 protein: CSATNTDTQYF. For the CDR3, the DNA is TGCAGTGCGACGAACACAGATACGCAGTATTTT.

The chain is built from TRBV5-1 and TRBJ1-1; maybe TRBD1 (5 bases). CDR1 SGHRS and CDR2 YFSETQ come from the germline V gene. The CDR3 is made up of 14 amino acids. V was trimmed by 6 bases and J by 3 bases, leaving 15 bases between them. CDR3 sequence: CASKGLLGDTEAFF. The CDR3, as DNA: TGCGCCAGCAAGGGACTCTTAGGGGACACTGAAGCTTTCTTT.

Only one count was recorded for this clone. The CDR3 sequence is CSVEEPRLPDTQYF. In nucleotides, the CDR3 is TGCAGCGTTGAGGAGCCTAGGTTACCAGATACGCAGTATTTT. The chain is built from TRBV29-1 and TRBJ2-3; D remains ambiguous. Germline values: CDR1 SQVTM, CDR2 ANQGSEA. V lost 3 bases to trimming and J lost 4 bases, with 14 bases between them. CDR3 length: 14 amino acids.

In regard to this clone: Other DNA sequences from this sample encode an identical CDR3 as well. The chain couples TRBV9 to TRBJ2-1; no definite D call. This CDR3 contains 13 residues. V lost 0 bases and J lost 6, with 7 bases in between. Looked up from germline, CDR1 is SGDLS and CDR2 is YYNGEE. CDR3 nucleotides: TGTGCCAGCAGCGTAGGACCCCCCAATGAGCAGTTCTTC. As protein: CASSVGPPNEQFF.

The rearrangement joins TRBV25-1 to TRBJ2-7; D uncertain. Trimming stripped 0 bases from V and 6 bases from J, with 9 bases between. Germline V gene lookup returns CDR1 MGHDK and CDR2 SYGVNS. The CDR3 consists of 13 residues. The CDR3 DNA reads as TGTGCCAGCAGTGAATATGGGCTAGTCGAGCAGTACTTC. This codes for CASSEYGLVEQYF.

The count of this clone is one. This chain connects TRBV7-3 to TRBJ2-1; D might be TRBD1 or TRBD2, each matching 5 bases. The germline V gene has CDR1 SGHTA and CDR2 FQGTGA. Trimming left V 6 bases short and J 8 bases short, with 20 bases between. The CDR3 is 15 residues long. Here the CDR3 DNA reads TGTGCCAGCAGTCGGGGCCTGTCCGCCCTTCATGAGCAGTTCTTC. This gives the protein CASSRGLSALHEQFF.

This clone appeared once. The V and J genes are TRBV11-1 and TRBJ2-7; the D is unclear. Per germline, CDR1 SGHAT and CDR2 FQDESV (reference sequence). V was clipped by 5 bases and J by 2 bases, with 7 bases between them. CDR3 size: 12 residues. CDR3 region: CASSPITYEQYF. The CDR3 DNA follows: TGTGCCAGCAGCCCCATAACCTACGAGCAGTACTTC.

This sequence joins TRBV10-2 and TRBJ2-6; 8 bases fit TRBD1. The CDR3 sequence is 16 residues long. Germline assignment: CDR1 WSHSY and CDR2 SAAADI. The ends lost 2 bases at V and 2 bases at J; junction bases unmatched: 2. The chain's CDR3 is CASSEPTGAGANVLTF. The CDR3 region has the DNA TGCGCCAGCAGTGAGCCGACAGGGGCTGGGGCCAACGTCCTGACTTTC.

V gene TRBV6-6 combines with J gene TRBJ1-5; 7 positions agree with TRBD1. CDR3 length: 13 residues. With 9 bases clipped from V and 7 bases from J, the junction kept 9 bases outside the gene matches. Germline lookup yields CDR1 MNHNY and CDR2 SVGAGI (reference sequence). CDR3 nucleotides: TGTGCCAGTCACCGGGACAGCCGACAGCCCCAGCATTTT. This gives the protein CASHRDSRQPQHF.

In DNA form, the CDR3 reads TGTGCCAGCAGTCTTTTGAAGGGTTTTGAAGCTTTCTTT. Translated: CASSLLKGFEAFF. The gene calls are TRBV28 and TRBJ1-1; D call uncertain. Germline loops: CDR1 MDHEN, CDR2 SYDVKM. V shed 5 bases and J shed 7 bases, with 14 bases lying between them. This CDR3 contains 13 residues.

The chain is built from TRBV5-5 and TRBJ1-3; 7 nucleotides align to TRBD1. The ends lost 4 bases at V and 0 bases at J; junction bases unmatched: 7. Germline-derived CDR1 and CDR2 are SGHKS and YYEKEE (reference sequence). This CDR3 comprises 16 residues. The CDR3 loop reads CASSLTGFSSGNTIYF. In nucleotides, the CDR3 is TGTGCCAGCAGCCTGACAGGGTTCTCCTCTGGAAACACCATATATTTT. Complete variable domain (other parts from reference TRBV5-5 and TRBJ1-3): DAGVTQSPTHLIKTRGQQVTLRCSPISGHKSVSWYQQVLGQGPQFIFQYYEKEERGRGNFPDRFSARQFPNYSSELNVNALLLGDSALYLCASSLTGFSSGNTIYFGEGSWLTVV.

The rearrangement links TRBV5-1 to TRBJ2-2; D uncertain. From germline, CDR1 is SGHRS and CDR2 YFSETQ. The germline V and J ends were trimmed by 5 bases and 2 bases, with 13 bases remaining between them. CDR3 size: 15 residues. The chain's CDR3 is CASSKKVGNTGELFF. The CDR3 DNA is TGCGCCAGCAGTAAAAAAGTGGGAAACACCGGGGAGCTGTTTTTT.

The chain employs TRBV28 and TRBJ1-1, with D perhaps TRBD1 (6 bases). CDR3 length: 16 amino acids. The ends were cut back, 4 bases at V and 0 bases at J, with 15 bases in the middle. CDR1 and CDR2 (germline): MDHEN, SYDVKM. The CDR3 here is CASSSTGHPVNTEAFF. For the CDR3, the DNA is TGTGCCAGCAGTTCAACGGGACACCCAGTGAACACTGAAGCTTTCTTT.

This clone came up once. The chain couples TRBV28 to TRBJ1-5; 8 bases are shared with TRBD1. This CDR3 is built from 14 residues. The germline gives CDR1 MDHEN, CDR2 SYDVKM. J lost 5 bases, V lost 5 bases, and 5 bases had no gene match. CDR3 coding DNA: TGTGCCAGCAGTCGACAGGGGTTCCATCAGCCCCAGCATTTT. This sequence encodes CASSRQGFHQPQHF.

The chain links TRBV6-6 to TRBJ2-7; TRBD2 matches at 10 bases. This CDR3 spans 13 amino acids. The J segment lost 3 bases and the V segment lost 6 bases, leaving 2 bases of the junction unmatched. Germline CDR1 is MNHNY and CDR2 is SVGAGI (reference sequence). In DNA form, the CDR3 reads TGTGCCAGCAGAGCTAGCGGGAGCTACGAGCAGTACTTC. Translated, it gives CASRASGSYEQYF.

V usage is TRBV27 and J usage is TRBJ2-1; 10 nucleotides agree with TRBD2. The CDR3 totals 15 residues. Germline CDR1 MNHEY, CDR2 SMNVEV (reference sequence). Germline trimming cut 4 bases from V and 9 bases from J; bases unmatched to any gene: 9. The CDR3 here is CASSSTGTSVSEQFF. For the CDR3, the DNA is TGTGCCAGCAGTTCGACCGGGACTAGCGTTAGTGAGCAGTTCTTC.

In this sample, this clone turned up a few times. The chain employs TRBV6-5 and TRBJ1-5, with D tentatively TRBD1 (6 bases). The CDR3 runs 13 residues. V lost 6 bases and J lost 5, with 11 bases in between. Germline CDR1 is MNHEY and CDR2 is SVGAGI. The CDR3 sequence: CASRGTYYQPQHF. CDR3 bases: TGTGCCAGCAGGGGGACATACTATCAGCCCCAGCATTTT.

V and J are TRBV28 and TRBJ1-2; 7 bases align to TRBD1. The junction had 8 bases not matched to a gene; V was cut back by 6 bases and J by 1 base. CDR3 size: 15 residues. CDR1 is MDHEN, CDR2 SYDVKM, per germline. DNA of the CDR3: TGTGCCAGCAGGAACAGGGACAGTGTTAACTATGGCTACACCTTC. It encodes CASRNRDSVNYGYTF.

In its sample, this clone was seen once. This chain connects TRBV5-1 to TRBJ2-7; 7 positions agree with TRBD2. The CDR3 has 15 amino acids. Trimming took 3 bases from V and 6 from J; bases not matched to a gene: 12. Germline V gene sequence: CDR1 SGHRS, CDR2 YFSETQ. CDR3 DNA sequence: TGCGCCAGCAGCTCCGCACCTAGCGGCGTGCTCGAGCAGTACTTC. Residues: CASSSAPSGVLEQYF.

The rearrangement links TRBV29-1 to TRBJ2-1, with 7 positions matching TRBD2. Unmatched junction bases numbered 15, after V lost 7 bases and J lost 6 bases. Germline V gives CDR1 SQVTM, CDR2 ANQGSEA. The CDR3 sequence is 15 residues long. CDR3 DNA sequence: TGCAGCGCTGGGGCCGGGACTATGCAATCCAATGAGCAGTTCTTC. It is translated as CSAGAGTMQSNEQFF.